This TCR beta chain was found in a study of OX40 agonist ivuxolimab in advanced cancers. Deletions cut 2 bases from V and 1 base from J, with 5 bases between. Germline CDR1 is MNHEY and CDR2 is SVGAGI. This CDR3 spans 14 amino acids. Using immunoSEQ multiplex PCR, the repertoire was profiled, and TCRdb retains in-frame clones only, with some absent. The sample holds about 19,000 clones; over 60% are singletons and the top ten take roughly a fifth. This clonotype originated in an adult with an advanced solid tumor such as melanoma, head and neck, liver or kidney cancer. The chain recombines TRBV6-5 with TRBJ2-2; D is uncertain. The sequenced sample was CD4+ or CD8+ T cells sorted from blood, obtained in a trial of the OX40 agonist ivuxolimab. CDR3: CASSYPENTGELFF. CDR3 DNA sequence: TGTGCCAGCAGTTACCCAGAGAACACCGGGGAGCTGTTTTTT.